The TCR beta chain under discussion was sequenced for a study of T cells in Graves' hyperthyroidism and ophthalmopathy (dated by TCRdb to between 2018 and 2021). Study-level background: Peripheral blood samples were taken at initial diagnosis, before any treatment was given. Prospective prediction of ophthalmopathy was tested in an independent validation cohort consisting of about 20 hyperthyroidism patients and 17 patients who later progressed to ophthalmopathy. After blood sampling, hyperthyroidism patients were treated with methimazole at a starting dose of 30 mg daily, and ophthalmopathy patients were treated with high-dose intravenous methylprednisolone. To identify distinguishing TCR V-J signatures, a discovery cohort of 100 or so patients was used, comprising 43 with Graves' ophthalmopathy and around 60 with stable Graves' hyperthyroidism. According to the paper, TCR Vbeta CDR3 sequencing was carried out on approximately 140 peripheral blood samples, which came from fewer than 50 ophthalmopathy, 75 or so hyperthyroidism and about 17 progressor patients. The study also compared thyroid tissue and blood T-cell repertoires from over 5 Graves' hyperthyroidism patients. For training and testing, the 100 or so patients in the discovery cohort were randomly divided in a 7:3 ratio.

TCR beta CDR3 regions were amplified from RNA transcripts. For the first round of RT-PCR on the TCR CDR3, the HTBI primer set was used together with the Qiagen OneStep RT-PCR kit. Libraries were constructed in a second round of multiplex PCR, after which size selection and purification were carried out. Sequencing of the libraries was done on an Illumina HiSeq2000 using paired-end 100 bp reads. The paper's data handling went like this. Raw data were processed with SOAPnuke, discarding reads with adapters, uncalled bases, mean Phred below 15, or no exact constant-primer or identifier match. High-quality paired reads were merged using COPE v1.2.5, and each unique nucleotide sequence was defined as a clonotype. MiTCR v1.1 was used to align clonotypes to the IMGT TRBV, TRBD and TRBJ reference segments. The analysis included only V-J combinations with a frequency above 0.0001, which together covered 98% to 99.2% of the repertoires. A TCS score was defined as the ratio between F50 (clonal expansion) and ExV (chaos), using BLOSUM62-based TCRdist between CDR3 peptides within each V-J. Welch's t-statistics and random forest reduced several hundred V-J features to around 14, which were used in a naive Bayes classifier (R e1071). TCRdb handled the public reads itself, with Q25 trimming in fastp and clone calling in MiXCR, and kept productive beta chains. Duplicate CDR3 protein sequences are folded into a single record with the most common DNA and genes. The authors' filters were not applied to this entry. The sample table contains about 570,000 distinct CDR3 sequences; only one count was recorded for around 15% of them. Over 11% of the sample rests with the top ten.

On the study overall, not on this receptor specifically: No statistical method was used to set the sample size in advance, and investigators knew the group allocation. Most expanded thyroid clonotypes (frequency above 0.001) were also detected in blood, suggesting blood repertoires may reflect thyroid immune responses. Ophthalmopathy was separated from stable hyperthyroidism by a 13 V-J signature model, with 85% to 90% sensitivity and about 84% specificity obtained in cross-validation and 80%/75% obtained in testing. In validation, the model predicted progression to ophthalmopathy a median of about 5.9 months before onset, with approximately 71% sensitivity and roughly 73% specificity.

This clonotype was found many times. Its recognized antigen is unknown. Base quality data are lacking; no much larger clone is found one base away. Ends trimmed: V by 2 bases, J by 5 bases; bases unmatched to a gene: 6. From cysteine to phenylalanine, the CDR3 is 15 amino acids long. The kept DNA is CDR3 alone, 45 bases in frame from the first base. Stable Graves' hyperthyroidism was defined as no progression to ophthalmopathy during 18 months of follow-up. Hyperthyroidism patients were newly diagnosed, with disease duration under 2 months, and aged 18 to 65 years. Any patient with an uncontrolled infection, another autoimmune disease, pregnancy or lactation was excluded. Clinical symptoms, serum thyroxine and TRAb, thyroid ultrasound, and orbital computed tomography formed the basis for the diagnoses. PBMCs were separated from 10 ml of fresh peripheral blood using Ficoll-Paque density gradient centrifugation. Total RNA was extracted using Trizol reagent, and RNA quality was assessed on an Agilent 2100 Bioanalyzer.

The sequenced material came from blood. The V and J genes are TRBV12-3 or TRBV12-4 and TRBJ1-2; 9 middle bases align to TRBD1. The clonotype comes from a woman in her 40s with Graves' hyperthyroidism. In nucleotides, the sequence is TGTGCCAGCAGTTTATCTACAGGGGGCGTATATGGCTACACCTTC. Translation gives CASSLSTGGVYGYTF.